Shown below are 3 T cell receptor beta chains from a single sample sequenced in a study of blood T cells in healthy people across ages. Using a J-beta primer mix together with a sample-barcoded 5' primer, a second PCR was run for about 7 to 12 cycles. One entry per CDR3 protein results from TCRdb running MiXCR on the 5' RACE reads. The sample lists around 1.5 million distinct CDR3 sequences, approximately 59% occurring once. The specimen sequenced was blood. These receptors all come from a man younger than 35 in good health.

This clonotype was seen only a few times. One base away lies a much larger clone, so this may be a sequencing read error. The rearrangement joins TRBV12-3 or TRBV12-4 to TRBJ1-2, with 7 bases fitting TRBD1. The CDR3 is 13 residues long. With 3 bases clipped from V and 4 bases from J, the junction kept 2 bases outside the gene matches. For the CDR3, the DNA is TGTGCCAGCAGTTTTTCAGGGGGCTATGGCTACACCTTC. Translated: CASSFSGGYGYTF.

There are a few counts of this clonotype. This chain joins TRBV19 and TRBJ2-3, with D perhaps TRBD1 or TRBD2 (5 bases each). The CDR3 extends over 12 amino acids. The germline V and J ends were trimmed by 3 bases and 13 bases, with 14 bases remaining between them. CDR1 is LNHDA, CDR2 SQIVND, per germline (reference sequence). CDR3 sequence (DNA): TGTGCCAGTAGTATGACCGGGACCGATGAGTATTTT. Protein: CASSMTGTDEYF. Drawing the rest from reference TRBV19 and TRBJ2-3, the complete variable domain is DGGITQSPKYLFRKEGQNVTLSCEQNLNHDAMYWYRQDPGQGLRLIYYSQIVNDFQKGDIAEGYSVSREKKESFPLTVTSAQKNPTAFYLCASSMTGTDEYFGPGTRLTVL.

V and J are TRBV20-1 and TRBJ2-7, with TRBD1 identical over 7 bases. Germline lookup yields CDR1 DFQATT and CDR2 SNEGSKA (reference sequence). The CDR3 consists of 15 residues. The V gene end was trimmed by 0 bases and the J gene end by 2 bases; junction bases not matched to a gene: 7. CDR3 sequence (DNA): TGCAGTGCTAGAGATCATAGGGGGCCTCCCTACGAGCAGTACTTC. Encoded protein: CSARDHRGPPYEQYF.